This entry concerns a single T cell receptor (beta chain). Its antigen is not known. One junction end disagrees with the germline gene, perhaps due to a read error. The sample comes from a study of CD8+ T cells in alopecia areata. Findings and limits, study-wide: Under tofacitinib, fewer expanded CD8+ clones appeared among the top 100 scalp clones. Resident alphabeta T cells of normal skin are also sequenced in scalp samples.

As for treatment: oral pan-JAK inhibitor, 5-10 mg twice daily. It was from alopecia areata patients that lesional scalp punch biopsies and peripheral blood were collected. PBMCs served as the source from which CD4+ and CD8+ T cells were sorted. Extracted RNA was reverse transcribed, and the resulting cDNA served as sequencing template. This table comes from immunoSEQ multiplex PCR, and its TCRdb copy is limited to in-frame clones, with some not included. Among 150,000 to 200,000 clones listed, around three fifths were seen once. CDR1 is MDHEN, CDR2 SYDVKM, per germline. The CDR3 spans 12 residues. This specimen was CD4+ T cells sorted from blood, taken at week 49, from a patient treated with tofacitinib. This rearrangement joins TRBV28 to TRBJ2-3, with 8 nucleotides matching TRBD1. The sequence was collected from a human donor with alopecia areata. The CDR3 nucleotides read TGTGCCAGCAGTCTCGGGACAGGTCCTTGGGTTTTT. It codes for CASSLGTGPWVF.